A single sample gave rise to the 30 T cell receptor beta chains below, sequenced in a study of cytomegalovirus exposure and HLA in healthy donors. The PCR ran on 60 Vbeta and 13 Jbeta primers. Assay: immunoSEQ multiplex PCR; the TCRdb copy retains only in-frame clones and omits some. The sample has roughly 61,000 clones; 89% are singletons. The sample consisted of PBMCs. Receptors originate from a man aged 30 to 45 in good health and CMV-seropositive.

V usage is TRBV14 and J usage is TRBJ2-7, with TRBD2 identical over 7 bases. In germline, CDR1 is SGHDN, CDR2 FVKESK. This CDR3 contains 15 residues. V gave up 0 bases and J gave up 1 base; unmatched junction bases: 3. CDR3 in amino acids: CASSQEGGISYEQYF. DNA of the CDR3: TGTGCCAGCAGCCAAGAGGGAGGGATTTCCTACGAGCAGTACTTC.

This chain joins TRBV29-1 and TRBJ2-1; 8 bases fit TRBD2. Germline V gene lookup returns CDR1 SQVTM and CDR2 ANQGSEA. This CDR3 is built from 14 residues. V lost 7 bases and J lost 4; bases outside the gene matches: 9. CDR3 in DNA: TGCAGCGCGGGGGGTAGCGGGGATTACAATGAGCAGTTCTTC. This encodes CSAGGSGDYNEQFF.

This clone was counted a single time. The J gene is TRBJ1-1, the V gene TRBV6-1; D uncertain. V was cut by 1 base and J by 11 bases, with 11 bases left in between. Germline V gives CDR1 MNHNS, CDR2 SASEGT. This CDR3 is built from 12 residues. The CDR3 DNA reads TGTGCCAGCAGTGAAGGCTCGCCAGCGGCTTTCTTT. It specifies CASSEGSPAAFF.

In this sample, this clone turned up once. The V call is TRBV18, the J call TRBJ2-7; 7 bases agree with TRBD1. V gave up 5 bases and J gave up 5 bases; unmatched junction bases: 6. CDR3 length equals 13 residues. Germline CDR1 and CDR2: KGHSH and LQKENI. CDR3 loop: CASSVETGNEQYF. The DNA of the CDR3 is TGTGCCAGCTCAGTCGAGACAGGGAACGAGCAGTACTTC.

The genes are TRBV5-4 and TRBJ1-4, with D maybe TRBD1 (5 bases). CDR1 is SGHNT and CDR2 is YYREEE in the germline V gene (reference sequence). This CDR3 region has 14 residues. V lost 0 bases and J 2 bases, leaving 5 bases between the germline ends. CDR3 loop: CASSLAGTNEKLFF. CDR3 DNA sequence: TGTGCCAGCAGCTTGGCAGGGACTAATGAAAAACTGTTTTTT.

The J gene is TRBJ2-2, the V gene TRBV6-1, with 7 bases lining up with TRBD1. CDR1 and CDR2 (germline): MNHNS, SASEGT. The CDR3 has 14 amino acids. Trimming took 8 bases from V and 1 from J; bases not matched to a gene: 4. CDR3 in amino acids: CASWDRENTGELFF. In DNA form, the CDR3 reads TGTGCCAGCTGGGACAGAGAGAACACCGGGGAGCTGTTTTTT.

This sequence joins TRBV6-5 and TRBJ2-3, with 8 bases that match TRBD2. This CDR3 is built from 16 residues. Germline CDR1 reads MNHEY; CDR2 reads SVGAGI. V lost 0 bases and J lost 6; bases outside the gene matches: 8. CDR3 sequence: CASSYSISGSWDTQYF. DNA of the CDR3: TGTGCCAGCAGTTACTCGATAAGCGGGAGTTGGGATACGCAGTATTTT.

This chain connects TRBV27 to TRBJ1-5; a possible D gene is TRBD1 (5 bases). This CDR3 contains 14 residues. The V and J ends lost 8 bases and 8 bases respectively, with 19 bases between them. Germline CDR1 reads MNHEY; CDR2 reads SMNVEV (reference sequence). In nucleotides, the CDR3 is TGTGCCAGCCCCTTTAACGGGGACTTTAAGCCCCAGCATTTT. It translates to CASPFNGDFKPQHF.

In this sample, this clone turned up once. The V call is TRBV18, the J call TRBJ1-1; 7 bases fit TRBD1. V was pared by 2 bases and J by 8 bases, with 11 bases of the junction left unmatched. CDR1 is KGHSH, CDR2 LQKENI, per germline. The CDR3 has 15 amino acids. CDR3 sequence reads: CASSPESRGTDEAFF. CDR3 nucleotide sequence: TGTGCCAGCTCACCAGAATCCAGGGGGACAGACGAAGCTTTCTTT.

The rearrangement joins TRBV7-2 to TRBJ2-7; possibly TRBD1 for D (7 bases). Germline CDR1 SGHTA, CDR2 FQGNSA. The V and J ends lost 5 bases and 7 bases respectively, with 18 bases between them. The CDR3 length is 14 residues. CDR3 amino acids: CASSTTGDSGEQYF. In DNA, the CDR3 is TGTGCCAGCAGCACAACAGGGGACTCAGGAGAGCAGTACTTC.

The chain combines TRBV28 with TRBJ2-5; 7 bases map to TRBD1. Near its end, the DNA agrees better with TRBJ2-7, so the J call may be wrong. Germline-derived CDR1 and CDR2 are MDHEN and SYDVKM. The CDR3 runs to 14 residues. CDR3 nucleotide sequence: TGTGCCAGCAGTTCCCCGGGACAGCCCTACGAGCAGTACTTC. Translation gives CASSSPGQPYEQYF.

The chain employs TRBV30 and TRBJ2-7; tentative D call: TRBD1 (8 bases). Between the trimmed V and J ends, which lost 1 base and 2 bases, there was a span of 18 bases. CDR1 is GTSNPN, CDR2 SVGIG, per germline (reference sequence). The CDR3 is made up of 16 amino acids. The CDR3 loop is CAWSAIRQGRAYEQYF. DNA of the CDR3: TGTGCCTGGAGTGCAATCCGACAGGGGAGGGCCTACGAGCAGTACTTC. Filled out from reference TRBV30 and TRBJ2-7, the complete variable domain reads SQTIHQWPATLVQPVGSPLSLECTVEGTSNPNLYWYRQAAGRGLQLLFYSVGIGQISSEVPQNLSASRPQDRQFILSSKKLLLSDSGFYLCAWSAIRQGRAYEQYFGPGTRLTVT.

The genes are TRBV11-2 and TRBJ2-3, with D possibly being TRBD2 (6 bases). Germline V lookup: CDR1 SGHAT, CDR2 FQNNGV. Trimming pared 5 bases from V and 2 bases from J, leaving 17 bases between. The CDR3 extends over 16 amino acids. The CDR3 DNA reads TGTGCCAGCAGCCCCCTCCCCGCGGGGATCACAGATACGCAGTATTTT. Protein: CASSPLPAGITDTQYF.

J is TRBJ2-4 and V is TRBV6-1, with 7 bases fitting TRBD2. This CDR3 is built from 18 residues. Germline CDR1 is MNHNS and CDR2 is SASEGT. The junction had 8 bases not matched to a gene; V was cut back by 0 bases and J by 0 bases. CDR3 nucleotides: TGTGCCAGCAGTGAAGCGCAAATAGGGAGGGTAGCCAAAAACATTCAGTACTTC. Protein product: CASSEAQIGRVAKNIQYF.

The chain carries TRBV2 and TRBJ1-2; D perhaps matches TRBD1 (5 bases). V was trimmed by 2 bases and J by 4 bases, leaving 11 bases between them. Germline CDR1 SNHLY, CDR2 FYNNEI. The CDR3 has 14 amino acids. CDR3: CASSETRDGYGYTF. CDR3 coding DNA: TGTGCCAGCAGTGAAACCAGGGATGGCTATGGCTACACCTTC.

The chain carries TRBV6-5 and TRBJ2-7, with D unresolved. There are 14 residues in the CDR3. Germline V lookup: CDR1 MNHEY, CDR2 SVGAGI. V lost 0 bases and J lost 2, with 8 bases in between. The CDR3 loop is CASSYSPGTYEQYF. The DNA of the CDR3 is TGTGCCAGCAGTTACTCTCCGGGTACCTACGAGCAGTACTTC.

V is TRBV2 and J is TRBJ2-3; TRBD2 matches at 7 bases. Germline loops: CDR1 SNHLY, CDR2 FYNNEI. CDR3 length: 15 residues. The V and J ends lost 10 bases and 4 bases, in that order; junction bases with no gene match: 14. The CDR3 spells CATTSRDYLADTQYF. CDR3 DNA: TGTGCCACCACTTCCAGGGACTATCTTGCAGATACGCAGTATTTT.

This chain connects TRBV15 to TRBJ2-7; TRBD2 might be the D (6 bases). Germline V gives CDR1 LNHNV, CDR2 YYDKDF (reference sequence). This CDR3 is built from 15 residues. Trimming stripped 3 bases from V and 5 bases from J, with 17 bases between. The CDR3 DNA follows: TGTGCCACCAGCAGTCGGAGGGCCTTAGCCCACGAGCAGTACTTC. Translation: CATSSRRALAHEQYF.

The chain is built from TRBV5-1 and TRBJ2-3; D is ambiguous. This CDR3 region has 12 residues. In germline, CDR1 is SGHRS, CDR2 YFSETQ. With 4 bases removed from V and 5 bases from J, the gap between germline ends came to 8 bases. CDR3 loop: CASSPELDTQYF. The CDR3 DNA is TGCGCCAGCAGCCCCGAGCTAGATACGCAGTATTTT.

Only a few counts were recorded for this clone. The chain combines TRBV6-6 with TRBJ2-7; TRBD1 matches 9 bases. V gave up 2 bases and J gave up 4 bases; unmatched junction bases: 9. This CDR3 has 16 amino acids. Germline CDR1 and CDR2: MNHNY and SVGAGI (reference sequence). CDR3 region: CASSYPRQGGLYEQYF. The CDR3 nucleotides read TGTGCCAGCAGTTACCCGAGACAGGGGGGGCTTTACGAGCAGTACTTC.

The V and J genes are TRBV6-1 and TRBJ1-1; D perhaps matches TRBD1 (6 bases). Germline V gene lookup returns CDR1 MNHNS and CDR2 SASEGT. Trimming removed 5 bases from V and 0 bases from J, with 10 bases in between. This CDR3 contains 14 residues. The DNA for the CDR3 is TGTGCCAGCAGTATGGACAGTATGAACACTGAAGCTTTCTTT. Translating it yields CASSMDSMNTEAFF.

The chain combines TRBV19 with TRBJ2-4, with a weak D call TRBD1 (6 bases). The length of the CDR3 is 16 residues. Germline V CDR1 and CDR2: LNHDA, SQIVND (reference sequence). The V end was cut by 5 bases, the J end by 1 base, with 15 bases between. The CDR3 bases are TGTGCCAGTAGTTCCTTAAGGGGGAGCGCCAAAAACATTCAGTACTTC. Translating gives CASSSLRGSAKNIQYF.

The chain is built from TRBV10-2 and TRBJ2-5; 13 bases agree with TRBD2. Germline CDR1 WSHSY, CDR2 SAAADI. The CDR3 loop spans 15 amino acids. The V and J ends lost 6 bases and 5 bases, in that order; junction bases with no gene match: 6. This CDR3 is CASSETSGRRETQYF. CDR3 nucleotide sequence: TGCGCCAGCAGCGAGACTAGCGGGAGGCGGGAGACCCAGTACTTC.

The CDR3 nucleotides read TGTGCCAGCTCACCCACCGGGACAGGGAGCTATGGCTACACCTTC. Translating gives CASSPTGTGSYGYTF. The chain uses TRBV18 and TRBJ1-2; 9 bases are a match to TRBD1. This CDR3 is built from 15 residues. CDR1 is KGHSH, CDR2 LQKENI, per germline. Trimming cost V 3 bases and J 4 bases; bases outside gene matches: 6.

The genes are TRBV5-1 and TRBJ1-1; 9 nucleotides match TRBD1. The CDR3 runs to 13 residues. V was clipped by 5 bases and J by 7 bases; unmatched bases: 6. The germline gives CDR1 SGHRS, CDR2 YFSETQ. The CDR3 DNA reads as TGCGCCAGCAGGACAGGGGGTGAGGGTGAAGCTTTCTTT. Translated: CASRTGGEGEAFF.

A word on this clone: One junction end disagrees with the germline gene, perhaps due to a read error. The rearrangement uses TRBV4-1 and TRBJ2-1; 11 nucleotides match TRBD2. CDR3 length: 19 residues. Germline CDR1 and CDR2: MGHRA and YSYEKL. CDR3 sequence reads: CAGSHAPTGLAGGFNEQFF. The CDR3 coding sequence is TGCGCCGGCAGCCATGCACCAACCGGTTTAGCGGGAGGGTTTAATGAGCAGTTCTTC.

This clone was seen just once. This chain links TRBV28 with TRBJ2-7, with 7 bases aligning to TRBD2. V lost 4 bases to trimming and J lost 0 bases; unmatched junction nucleotides: 6. CDR1 MDHEN and CDR2 SYDVKM come from the germline V gene. The CDR3 has 15 amino acids. The chain's CDR3 is CASSSSGGSSYEQYF. DNA for the CDR3: TGTGCCAGCAGTTCTAGCGGAGGTAGCTCCTACGAGCAGTACTTC.

The V gene is TRBV7-2, the J gene TRBJ2-3, with D perhaps TRBD2 (6 bases). The germline gives CDR1 SGHTA, CDR2 FQGNSA. Trimming left V 5 bases short and J 4 bases short, with 13 bases between. The CDR3 loop spans 14 amino acids. The CDR3 sequence is CASSPPTSPDTQYF. CDR3 DNA: TGTGCCAGCAGCCCGCCTACTAGCCCAGATACGCAGTATTTT.

The V call is TRBV30, the J call TRBJ2-1; D is possibly TRBD1 (7 bases). V was trimmed by 3 bases and J by 4 bases, leaving 22 bases between them. CDR3 size: 17 residues. Germline-derived CDR1 and CDR2 are GTSNPN and SVGIG (reference sequence). This CDR3 reads CAWSGKGGAGRYNEQFF. DNA of the CDR3: TGTGCCTGGAGCGGGAAAGGGGGCGCGGGACGATACAATGAGCAGTTCTTC.

In this sample, this clone turned up a few times. This chain uses TRBV6-6 with TRBJ2-7; 8 bases are shared with TRBD2. CDR3 length equals 14 residues. With V trimmed by 2 bases and J by 0 bases, 0 bases remained unmatched. Germline V lookup: CDR1 MNHNY, CDR2 SVGAGI (reference sequence). CDR3 sequence: CASSYGTSSYEQYF. CDR3 sequence (DNA): TGTGCCAGCAGTTACGGGACTAGCTCCTACGAGCAGTACTTC.